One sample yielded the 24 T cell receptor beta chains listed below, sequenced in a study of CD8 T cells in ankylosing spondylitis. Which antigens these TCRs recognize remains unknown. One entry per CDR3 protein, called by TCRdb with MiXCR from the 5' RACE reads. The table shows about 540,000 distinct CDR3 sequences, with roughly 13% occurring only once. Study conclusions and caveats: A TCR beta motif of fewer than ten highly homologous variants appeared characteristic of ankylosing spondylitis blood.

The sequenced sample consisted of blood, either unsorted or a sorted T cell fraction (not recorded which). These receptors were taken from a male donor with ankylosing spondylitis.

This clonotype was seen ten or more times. CDR3 bases: TGTGCCAGCAGCTTATGGGAGGATCAGCCCCAGCATTTT. It is translated as CASSLWEDQPQHF. This chain uses TRBV7-9 with TRBJ1-5, with D uncertain. This CDR3 has 13 amino acids. V lost 2 bases to trimming and J lost 5 bases, with 7 bases between them. Per the germline V gene, CDR1 is SEHNR and CDR2 is FQNEAQ (reference sequence).

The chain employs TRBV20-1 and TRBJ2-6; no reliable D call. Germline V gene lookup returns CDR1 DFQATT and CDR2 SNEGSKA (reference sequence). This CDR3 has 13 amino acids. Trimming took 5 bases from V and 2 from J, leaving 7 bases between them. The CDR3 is CSAFKTGANVLTF. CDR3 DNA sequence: TGCAGTGCTTTCAAGACTGGGGCCAACGTCCTGACTTTC.

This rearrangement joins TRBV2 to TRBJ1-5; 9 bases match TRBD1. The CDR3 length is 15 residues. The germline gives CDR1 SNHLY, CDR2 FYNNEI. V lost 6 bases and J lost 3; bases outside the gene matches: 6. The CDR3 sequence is CASSMGQGYNQPQHF. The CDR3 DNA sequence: TGTGCCAGCAGCATGGGACAGGGATACAATCAGCCCCAGCATTTT.

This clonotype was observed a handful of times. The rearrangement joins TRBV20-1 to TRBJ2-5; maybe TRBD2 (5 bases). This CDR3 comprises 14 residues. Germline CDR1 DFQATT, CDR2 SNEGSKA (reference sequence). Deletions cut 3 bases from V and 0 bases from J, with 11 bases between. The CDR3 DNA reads TGCAGTGCTAGCACCTCAGCGGACCAAGAGACCCAGTACTTC. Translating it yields CSASTSADQETQYF.

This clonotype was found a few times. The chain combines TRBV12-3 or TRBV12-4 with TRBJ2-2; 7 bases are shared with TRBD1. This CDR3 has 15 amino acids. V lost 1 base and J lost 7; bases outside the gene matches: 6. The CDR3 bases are TGTGCCAGCAGTTTAGGGACAGGTGGGGTCGGGGAGCTGTTTTTT. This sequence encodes CASSLGTGGVGELFF.

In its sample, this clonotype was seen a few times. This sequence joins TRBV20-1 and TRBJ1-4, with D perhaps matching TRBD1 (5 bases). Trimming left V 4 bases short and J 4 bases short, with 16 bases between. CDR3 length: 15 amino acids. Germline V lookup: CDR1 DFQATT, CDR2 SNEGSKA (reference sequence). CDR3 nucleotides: TGCAGTGCTAACGGGTGGGGGGGAGGTAATGAAAAACTGTTTTTT. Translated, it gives CSANGWGGGNEKLFF.

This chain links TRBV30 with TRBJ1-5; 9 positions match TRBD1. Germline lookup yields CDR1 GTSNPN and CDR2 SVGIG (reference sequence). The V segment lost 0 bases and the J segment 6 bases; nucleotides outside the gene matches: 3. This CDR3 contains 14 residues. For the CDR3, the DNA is TGTGCCTGGAGTGTAGGACAGGGGATTCAGCCCCAGCATTTT. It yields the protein CAWSVGQGIQPQHF. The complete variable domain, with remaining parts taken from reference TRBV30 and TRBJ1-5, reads SQTIHQWPATLVQPVGSPLSLECTVEGTSNPNLYWYRQAAGRGLQLLFYSVGIGQISSEVPQNLSASRPQDRQFILSSKKLLLSDSGFYLCAWSVGQGIQPQHFGDGTRLSIL.

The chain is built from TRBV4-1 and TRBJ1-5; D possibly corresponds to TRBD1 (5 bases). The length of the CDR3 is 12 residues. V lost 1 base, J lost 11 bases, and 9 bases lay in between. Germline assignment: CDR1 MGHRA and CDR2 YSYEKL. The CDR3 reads CASSQVGATQHF. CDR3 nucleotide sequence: TGCGCCAGCAGCCAAGTAGGGGCTACCCAGCATTTT.

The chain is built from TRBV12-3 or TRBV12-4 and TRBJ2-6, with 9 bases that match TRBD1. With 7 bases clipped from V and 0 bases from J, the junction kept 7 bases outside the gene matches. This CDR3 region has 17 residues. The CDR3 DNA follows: TGTGCCAGCACCCTGACAGGGGGGTACTCTGGGGCCAACGTCCTGACTTTC. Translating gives CASTLTGGYSGANVLTF.

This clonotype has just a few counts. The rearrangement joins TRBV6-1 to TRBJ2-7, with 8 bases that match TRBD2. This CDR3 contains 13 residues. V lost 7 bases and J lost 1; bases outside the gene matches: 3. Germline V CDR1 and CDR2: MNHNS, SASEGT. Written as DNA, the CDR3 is TGTGCCAGCATTCCTAGCGGGTCCTACGAGCAGTACTTC. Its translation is CASIPSGSYEQYF.

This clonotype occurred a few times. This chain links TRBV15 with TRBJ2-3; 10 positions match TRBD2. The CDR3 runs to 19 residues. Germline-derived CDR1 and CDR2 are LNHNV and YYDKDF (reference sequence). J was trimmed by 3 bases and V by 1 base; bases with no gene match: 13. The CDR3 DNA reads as TGTGCCACCAGCAGAGCTGCGAGCGGGAGGGCCCTGGGGACAGATACGCAGTATTTT. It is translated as CATSRAASGRALGTDTQYF. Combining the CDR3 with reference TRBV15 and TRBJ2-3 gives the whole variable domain DAMVIQNPRYQVTQFGKPVTLSCSQTLNHNVMYWYQQKSSQAPKLLFHYYDKDFNNEADTPDNFQSRRPNTSFCFLDIRSPGLGDTAMYLCATSRAASGRALGTDTQYFGPGTRLTVL.

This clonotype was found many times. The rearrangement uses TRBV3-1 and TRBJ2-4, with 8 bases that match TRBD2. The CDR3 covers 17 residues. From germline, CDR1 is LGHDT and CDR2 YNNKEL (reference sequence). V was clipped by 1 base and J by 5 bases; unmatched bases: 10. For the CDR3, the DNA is TGTGCCAGCAGCCAAGGGGGCGGGAGGAGGATGGAAAACATTCAGTACTTC. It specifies CASSQGGGRRMENIQYF.

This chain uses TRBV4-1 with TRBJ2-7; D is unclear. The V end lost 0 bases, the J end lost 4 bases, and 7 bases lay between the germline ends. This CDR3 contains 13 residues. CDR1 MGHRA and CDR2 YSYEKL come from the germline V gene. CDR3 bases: TGCGCCAGCAGCCAAGACGCCGGGTACGAGCAGTACGTC. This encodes CASSQDAGYEQYV.

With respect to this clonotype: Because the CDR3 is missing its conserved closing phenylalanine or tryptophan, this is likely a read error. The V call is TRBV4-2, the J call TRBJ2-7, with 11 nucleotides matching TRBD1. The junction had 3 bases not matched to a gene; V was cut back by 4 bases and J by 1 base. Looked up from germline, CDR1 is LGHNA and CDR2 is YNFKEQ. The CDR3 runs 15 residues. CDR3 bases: TGTGCCAGCAGCCCGGGACAGGGGGTATCCTACGAGCAGTACCTC. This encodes CASSPGQGVSYEQYL.

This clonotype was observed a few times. The CDR3 nucleotides are TGTGCCAGCTCACCCAGCTATGGGGGAGGGCGCGCAGATACGCAGTATTTT. Protein product: CASSPSYGGGRADTQYF. This chain joins TRBV18 and TRBJ2-3; 7 bases are shared with TRBD2. The ends lost 3 bases at V and 4 bases at J; junction bases unmatched: 13. This CDR3 is built from 17 residues. Germline loops: CDR1 KGHSH, CDR2 LQKENI.

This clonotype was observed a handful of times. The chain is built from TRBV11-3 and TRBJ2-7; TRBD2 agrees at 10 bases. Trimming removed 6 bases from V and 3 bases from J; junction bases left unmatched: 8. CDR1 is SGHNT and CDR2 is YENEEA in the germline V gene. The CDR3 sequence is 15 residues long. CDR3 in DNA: TGTGCCAGCAGTCGGGCTAGCGGGAGTCACTACGAGCAGTACGTC. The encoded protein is CASSRASGSHYEQYV.

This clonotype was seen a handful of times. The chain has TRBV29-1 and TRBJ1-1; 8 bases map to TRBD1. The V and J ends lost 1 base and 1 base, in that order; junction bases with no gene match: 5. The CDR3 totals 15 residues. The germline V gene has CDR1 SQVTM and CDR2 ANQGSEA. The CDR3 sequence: CSVEGTGKGNTEAFF. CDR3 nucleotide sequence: TGCAGCGTTGAAGGGACAGGGAAAGGGAACACTGAAGCTTTCTTT. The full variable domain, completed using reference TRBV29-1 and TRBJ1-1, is SAVISQKPSRDICQRGTSLTIQCQVDSQVTMMFWYRQQPGQSLTLIATANQGSEATYESGFVIDKFPISRPNLTFSTLTVSNMSPEDSSIYLCSVEGTGKGNTEAFFGQGTRLTVV.

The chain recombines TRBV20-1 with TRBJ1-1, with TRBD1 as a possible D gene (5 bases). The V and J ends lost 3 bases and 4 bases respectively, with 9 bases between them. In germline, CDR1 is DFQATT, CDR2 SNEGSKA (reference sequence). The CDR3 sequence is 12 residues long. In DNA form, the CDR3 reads TGCAGTGCTAGTTACAGGAGCACTGAAGCTTTCTTT. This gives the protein CSASYRSTEAFF.

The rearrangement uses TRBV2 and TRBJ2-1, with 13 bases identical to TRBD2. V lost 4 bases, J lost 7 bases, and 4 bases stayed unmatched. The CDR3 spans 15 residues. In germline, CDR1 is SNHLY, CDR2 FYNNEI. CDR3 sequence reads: CASSGLAGGENEQFF. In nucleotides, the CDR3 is TGTGCCAGCAGTGGACTAGCGGGAGGAGAAAATGAGCAGTTCTTC. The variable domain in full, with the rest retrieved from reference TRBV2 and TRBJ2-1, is EPEVTQTPSHQVTQMGQEVILRCVPISNHLYFYWYRQILGQKVEFLVSFYNNEISEKSEIFDDQFSVERPDGSNFTLKIRSTKLEDSAMYFCASSGLAGGENEQFFGPGTRLTVL.

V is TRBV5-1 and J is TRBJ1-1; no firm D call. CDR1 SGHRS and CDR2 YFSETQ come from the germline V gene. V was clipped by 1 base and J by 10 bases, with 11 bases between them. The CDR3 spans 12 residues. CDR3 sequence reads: CASSLIGGVAFF. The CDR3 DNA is TGCGCCAGCAGCTTGATAGGTGGGGTAGCTTTCTTT.

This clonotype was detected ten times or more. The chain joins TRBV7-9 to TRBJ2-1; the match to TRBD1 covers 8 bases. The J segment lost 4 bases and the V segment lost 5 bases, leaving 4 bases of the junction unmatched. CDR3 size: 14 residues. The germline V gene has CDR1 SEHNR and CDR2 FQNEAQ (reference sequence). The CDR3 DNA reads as TGTGCCAGCAGCGCCCGACAGGGGTACAATGAGCAGTTCTTC. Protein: CASSARQGYNEQFF.

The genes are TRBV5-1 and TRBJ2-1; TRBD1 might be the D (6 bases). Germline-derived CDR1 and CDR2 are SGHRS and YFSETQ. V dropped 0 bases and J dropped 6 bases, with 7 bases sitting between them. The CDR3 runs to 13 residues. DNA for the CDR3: TGCGCCAGCAGCTTGGAACAGGGCAATGAGCAGTTCTTC. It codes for CASSLEQGNEQFF.

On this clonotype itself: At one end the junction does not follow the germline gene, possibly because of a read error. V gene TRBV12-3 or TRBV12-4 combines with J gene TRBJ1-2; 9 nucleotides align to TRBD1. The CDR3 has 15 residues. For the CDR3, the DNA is TGTGCCAGCAGTTACGACGGACAGGGGCTTTATGTCTACACCTTC. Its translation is CASSYDGQGLYVYTF.

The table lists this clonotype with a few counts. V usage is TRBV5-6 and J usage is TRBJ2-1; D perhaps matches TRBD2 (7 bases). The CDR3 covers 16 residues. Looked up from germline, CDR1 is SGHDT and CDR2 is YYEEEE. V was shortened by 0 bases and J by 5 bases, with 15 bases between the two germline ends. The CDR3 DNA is TGTGCCAGCAGCTTGGGGGGGGGCGTCGTTCACAATGAGCAGTTCTTC. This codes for CASSLGGGVVHNEQFF.